These 20 T cell receptor beta chains share one sample of origin, sequenced in a study of T-cell memory formation after mild COVID-19. TCRdb redid the calling of the 5' RACE reads with MiXCR, one entry per CDR3 protein. Found here are 350,000 to 450,000 distinct CDR3 sequences, approximately 25% of them singletons; the top ten hold 7% to 9.5%. Sequenced input: PBMCs or a T cell subset sorted from them (not recorded which). The receptor set was obtained from an adult woman who had mild COVID-19 (a few samples of this study predate the infection). Cell type and time point are not known.

This chain connects TRBV5-6 to TRBJ1-1; D might be TRBD1 (6 bases). This CDR3 is built from 19 residues. The V and J ends lost 4 bases and 0 bases respectively, with 25 bases between them. Germline CDR1 SGHDT, CDR2 YYEEEE. DNA of the CDR3: TGTGCCAGCAGCCCTCGAAGAGGGGGATATCGGCCAATGAACACTGAAGCTTTCTTT. Translation gives CASSPRRGGYRPMNTEAFF.

The V gene is TRBV7-3, the J gene TRBJ2-3; TRBD2 matches at 7 bases. Trimming removed 3 bases from V and 2 bases from J; junction bases left unmatched: 5. The CDR3 length is 15 residues. Germline loops: CDR1 SGHTA, CDR2 FQGTGA. CDR3 loop: CASSLGAGVTDTQYF. The CDR3, as DNA: TGTGCCAGCAGCTTGGGCGCGGGGGTCACAGATACGCAGTATTTT.

The rearrangement links TRBV18 to TRBJ2-5; 11 bases are a match to TRBD2. J lost 2 bases, V lost 5 bases, and 4 bases had no gene match. Germline CDR1 and CDR2: KGHSH and LQKENI. CDR3 length: 15 residues. The CDR3 bases are TGTGCCAGCTCATCGTCTAGCGGGGGGCAAGAGACCCAGTACTTC. It encodes CASSSSSGGQETQYF.

This clonotype has more than one count but fewer than ten. The chain has TRBV14 and TRBJ2-1, with D perhaps TRBD1 (6 bases). The length of the CDR3 is 17 residues. V lost 1 base and J 2 bases, leaving 15 bases between the germline ends. Looked up from germline, CDR1 is SGHDN and CDR2 is FVKESK. The CDR3 nucleotides are TGTGCCAGCAGCCAAGGGAGACGACAGGTTACCTACAATGAGCAGTTCTTC. It is translated as CASSQGRRQVTYNEQFF.

The sample holds a few counts of this clonotype. The J gene is TRBJ2-7, the V gene TRBV7-3; 8 positions match TRBD1. CDR1 and CDR2 from the germline V gene are SGHTA and FQGTGA. CDR3 length equals 15 residues. J was trimmed by 1 base and V by 6 bases; bases with no gene match: 8. Written as DNA, the CDR3 is TGTGCCAGCAGTTTGACCGGGACAGGATCCTACGAGCAGTACTTC. This encodes CASSLTGTGSYEQYF.

This clonotype showed up many times. This CDR3 reads CASSLNRRVGNTIYF. CDR3 nucleotides: TGTGCCAGCAGCTTAAATCGCAGGGTCGGAAACACCATATATTTT. The V call is TRBV7-9, the J call TRBJ1-3; D might be TRBD1 (5 bases). Trimming took off 2 bases at V and 4 bases at J, with 12 bases between the two ends. The CDR3 runs to 15 residues. In germline, CDR1 is SEHNR, CDR2 FQNEAQ (reference sequence).

A few counts support this clonotype. CDR3 coding DNA: TGTGCCAGCAGTTACGGGGACAGGGGGCAGGCCGGGGAGCTGTTTTTT. Protein: CASSYGDRGQAGELFF. This chain links TRBV6-5 with TRBJ2-2; 12 bases agree with TRBD1. CDR3 length: 16 residues. CDR1 MNHEY and CDR2 SVGAGI come from the germline V gene. The V segment lost 2 bases and the J segment 6 bases; nucleotides outside the gene matches: 4.

The chain combines TRBV15 with TRBJ1-3; D possibly corresponds to TRBD1 (5 bases). Trimming removed 0 bases from V and 1 base from J, with 10 bases in between. Germline V gives CDR1 LNHNV, CDR2 YYDKDF (reference sequence). This CDR3 is built from 16 residues. CDR3 DNA: TGTGCCACCAGCAGAGACCAGGGAGGGTCTGGAAACACCATATATTTT. Its translation: CATSRDQGGSGNTIYF.

The J gene is TRBJ2-5, the V gene TRBV29-1, with TRBD2 matching over 8 bases. The germline V gene encodes CDR1 SQVTM and CDR2 ANQGSEA. The CDR3 consists of 12 residues. V dropped 3 bases and J dropped 3; count of bases not matched to a gene: 0. CDR3 in amino acids: CSVEGLEETQYF. The CDR3 DNA follows: TGCAGCGTTGAGGGACTAGAAGAGACCCAGTACTTC.

The V call is TRBV5-1, the J call TRBJ1-3; D is ambiguous. The CDR3 totals 15 residues. Germline CDR1 reads SGHRS; CDR2 reads YFSETQ. The V gene lost 0 bases and the J gene lost 4 bases, with 11 bases spanning the gap. CDR3: CASSLETRPGNTIYF. The CDR3 region has the DNA TGCGCCAGCAGCTTGGAAACCCGGCCCGGAAACACCATATATTTT.

The gene calls are TRBV4-1 and TRBJ2-1; TRBD2 aligns across 9 bases. V gave up 1 base and J gave up 12 bases; unmatched junction bases: 10. Germline V gene data show CDR1 as MGHRA and CDR2 as YSYEKL. The CDR3 has 15 amino acids. CDR3 sequence: CASSQVAGGQSRQFF. For the CDR3, the DNA is TGCGCCAGCAGCCAAGTTGCGGGGGGGCAAAGTAGGCAGTTCTTC.

This clonotype was picked up many times. CDR3 region: CASSFLAGYNEQFF. The CDR3 nucleotides read TGCGCCAGCAGCTTCCTAGCGGGTTACAATGAGCAGTTCTTC. The rearrangement links TRBV5-1 to TRBJ2-1; the match to TRBD2 covers 8 bases. This CDR3 contains 14 residues. V dropped 2 bases and J dropped 4; count of bases not matched to a gene: 2. The germline V gene has CDR1 SGHRS and CDR2 YFSETQ.

The chain carries TRBV5-1 and TRBJ2-7, with 7 positions matching TRBD2. Trimming removed 4 bases from V and 6 bases from J; junction bases left unmatched: 19. CDR1 and CDR2 (germline): SGHRS, YFSETQ. The CDR3 is 17 residues long. CDR3 sequence reads: CASSHGLGGSSMREQYF. CDR3 nucleotide sequence: TGCGCCAGCAGCCATGGACTAGGTGGTAGCAGTATGCGCGAGCAGTACTTC.

This clonotype appeared a few times. The rearrangement uses TRBV3-1 and TRBJ2-2; 8 bases match TRBD1. V shed 1 base, J shed 5 bases, and the junction held 6 bases outside the gene matches. Per the germline V gene, CDR1 is LGHDT and CDR2 is YNNKEL (reference sequence). The CDR3 is 16 residues long. The CDR3 bases are TGTGCCAGCAGCCAAGGGGACAGGCTTTGGACCGGGGAGCTGTTTTTT. Protein product: CASSQGDRLWTGELFF.

This clonotype was detected a few times. The CDR3 sequence is CASSPTWHGETQYF. The CDR3 DNA sequence: TGTGCCAGCAGCCCGACTTGGCATGGAGAGACCCAGTACTTC. This rearrangement joins TRBV7-6 to TRBJ2-5; D uncertain. This CDR3 is built from 14 residues. Germline V gene sequence: CDR1 SGHVS, CDR2 FNYEAQ. The V and J ends lost 5 bases and 4 bases respectively, with 14 bases between them.

In its sample, this clonotype was seen many times. The V gene is TRBV5-6, the J gene TRBJ1-2; D may be TRBD1 (5 bases). The germline V gene has CDR1 SGHDT and CDR2 YYEEEE. The CDR3 runs to 13 residues. The V end lost 2 bases, the J end lost 8 bases, and 13 bases lay between the germline ends. The CDR3 nucleotides are TGTGCCAGCAGCTTCGGACACCAAGGGGGCTACACCTTC. Protein sequence: CASSFGHQGGYTF.

This clonotype was seen a few times. V usage is TRBV7-2 and J usage is TRBJ2-5; D is uncertain. Deletions cut 3 bases from V and 5 bases from J, with 16 bases between. Germline V CDR1 and CDR2: SGHTA, FQGNSA. CDR3 length: 15 residues. The CDR3 DNA is TGTGCCAGCAGCTTTCGAGGCCCATCAGCGGAGACCCAGTACTTC. Translation: CASSFRGPSAETQYF.

This clonotype came up many times. This chain uses TRBV12-3 or TRBV12-4 with TRBJ2-1; the match to TRBD2 covers 8 bases. CDR3 length: 18 amino acids. Germline trimming cut 3 bases from V and 0 bases from J; bases unmatched to any gene: 10. CDR3 region: CASSFSGGGSSSYNEQFF. For the CDR3, the DNA is TGTGCCAGCAGTTTCTCGGGGGGGGGATCGAGCTCCTACAATGAGCAGTTCTTC.

The chain joins TRBV5-6 to TRBJ1-2; TRBD1 matches at 12 bases. Germline V gene data show CDR1 as SGHDT and CDR2 as YYEEEE. The CDR3 has 17 amino acids. The trim removed 4 bases at V and 3 bases at J, leaving 10 bases unmatched. The CDR3 loop reads CASSAVSGTGGHYGYTF. The DNA for the CDR3 is TGTGCCAGCAGCGCCGTATCCGGGACAGGGGGCCACTATGGCTACACCTTC.

The table lists this clonotype with a few counts. The chain carries TRBV10-3 and TRBJ2-1; no firm D call. The V gene lost 0 bases and the J gene lost 2 bases, with 8 bases spanning the gap. Germline V gives CDR1 ENHRY, CDR2 SYGVKD. The CDR3 length is 15 residues. CDR3 nucleotide sequence: TGTGCCATCAGTGAGTCGACACTGACCTACAATGAGCAGTTCTTC. This translates into CAISESTLTYNEQFF.